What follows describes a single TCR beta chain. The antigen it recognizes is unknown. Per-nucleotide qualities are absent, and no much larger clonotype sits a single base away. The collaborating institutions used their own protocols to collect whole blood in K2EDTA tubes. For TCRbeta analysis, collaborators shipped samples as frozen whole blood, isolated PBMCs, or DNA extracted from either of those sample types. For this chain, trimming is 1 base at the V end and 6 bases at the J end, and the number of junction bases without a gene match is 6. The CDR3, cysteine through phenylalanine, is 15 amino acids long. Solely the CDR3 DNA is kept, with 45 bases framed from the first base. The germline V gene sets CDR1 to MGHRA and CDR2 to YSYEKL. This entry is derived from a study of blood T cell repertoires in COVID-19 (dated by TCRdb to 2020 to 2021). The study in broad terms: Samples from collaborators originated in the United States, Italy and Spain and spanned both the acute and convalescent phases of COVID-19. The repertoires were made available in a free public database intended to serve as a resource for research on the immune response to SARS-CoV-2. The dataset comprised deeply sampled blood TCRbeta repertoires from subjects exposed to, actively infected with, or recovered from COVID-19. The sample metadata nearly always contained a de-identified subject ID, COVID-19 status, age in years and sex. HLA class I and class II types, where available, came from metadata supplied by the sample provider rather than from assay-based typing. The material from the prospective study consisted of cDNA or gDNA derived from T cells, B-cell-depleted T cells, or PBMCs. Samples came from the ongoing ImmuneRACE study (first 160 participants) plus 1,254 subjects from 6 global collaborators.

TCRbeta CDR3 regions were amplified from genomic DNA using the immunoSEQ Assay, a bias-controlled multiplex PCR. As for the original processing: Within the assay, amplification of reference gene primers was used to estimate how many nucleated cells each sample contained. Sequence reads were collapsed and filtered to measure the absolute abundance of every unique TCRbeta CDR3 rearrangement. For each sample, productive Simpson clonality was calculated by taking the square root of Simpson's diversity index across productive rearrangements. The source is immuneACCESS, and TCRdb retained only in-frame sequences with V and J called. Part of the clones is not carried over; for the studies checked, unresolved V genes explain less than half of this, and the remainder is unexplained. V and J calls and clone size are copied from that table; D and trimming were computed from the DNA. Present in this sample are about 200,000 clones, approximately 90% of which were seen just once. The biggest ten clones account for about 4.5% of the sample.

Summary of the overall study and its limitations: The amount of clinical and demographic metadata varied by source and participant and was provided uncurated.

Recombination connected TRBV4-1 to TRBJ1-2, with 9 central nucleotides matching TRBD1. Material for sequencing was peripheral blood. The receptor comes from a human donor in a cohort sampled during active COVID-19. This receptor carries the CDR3 CASSQVGTGTHGYTF. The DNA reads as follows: TGCGCCAGCAGCCAAGTAGGGACAGGGACTCATGGCTACACCTTC.